This TCR beta chain was recovered during a study of cytomegalovirus exposure and HLA in healthy donors. Regarding the study as a whole: An analysis done earlier found most TCR beta V segments productive about 90% or about 30% of the time. A missense variant in DCLRE1C was later tied to TCR beta V- and J-gene trimming.

V dropped 5 bases and J dropped 3 bases, with 19 bases sitting between them. Germline assignment: CDR1 SQVTM and CDR2 ANQGSEA. The CDR3 length is 16 residues. The PCR made use of 60 Vbeta and 13 Jbeta primers. The assay was immunoSEQ multiplex PCR, and TCRdb's table has in-frame clones only and misses some. The repertoire includes around 100,000 clones, roughly four fifths of them detected once, and 5.6% sits in the top ten. As to this clone: What it binds is unknown.

The clonotype comes from a woman between 18 and 30 years old in good health and CMV-seropositive. The V and J genes are TRBV29-1 and TRBJ2-2; D perhaps matches TRBD2 (6 bases). Material for sequencing was PBMCs. DNA of the CDR3: TGCAGCGTTTGGTCTGTGGGGACTGGGTACACCGGGGAGCTGTTTTTT. Translating it yields CSVWSVGTGYTGELFF.